This T cell receptor (beta chain) was sequenced for a study of cytomegalovirus exposure and HLA in healthy donors. This CDR3 has 12 amino acids. V lost 5 bases and J lost 3, with 8 bases in between. The germline CDR1 and CDR2 sequences are MNHNY and SVGAGI (reference sequence). Use of 60 Vbeta and 13 Jbeta primers characterized the PCR. TCRdb's copy holds only in-frame clones and misses some; the assay was immunoSEQ multiplex PCR. There are more than 140,000 clones in the sample; roughly 80% occur only once, and around 3.2% lies in the top ten. The V call is TRBV6-6, the J call TRBJ2-7, with TRBD1 as a possible D gene (5 bases). The TCR was taken from a middle-aged man in good health and CMV-seronegative. Specimen: PBMCs. The CDR3 region has the DNA TGTGCCAGCAGTGACAGACGCTACGAGCAGTACTTC. Translating gives CASSDRRYEQYF.